This T cell receptor (beta chain) was recorded in a study of Graves' ophthalmopathy and Graves' hyperthyroidism. The germline V gene has CDR1 SGHVS and CDR2 FQNEAQ. This CDR3 is 14 amino acids long. Trimming left V 0 bases short and J 10 bases short, with 10 bases between. This clonotype has ten or more counts. Amplification of TCR beta CDR3 regions used RNA transcripts. RT-PCR was first run with HTBI primers, then multiplex PCR in a second round. TCRdb ran MiXCR on the multiplex PCR reads and lists one entry per CDR3 protein. The sample lists 650,000 to 900,000 distinct CDR3 sequences, 40% occurring once.

This receptor was identified in an adult man with Graves' ophthalmopathy. Specimen: peripheral blood. The chain has TRBV7-8 and TRBJ1-6; D not certain. This chain's CDR3 is CASSLALIASPLHF. The DNA of the CDR3 is TGTGCCAGCAGCTTAGCTCTGATTGCGTCACCCCTCCACTTT.